This TCR beta chain was recovered during a study of T cells in Graves' hyperthyroidism and ophthalmopathy. Study as a whole: Staff took peripheral blood when the initial diagnosis was made, before any treatment began. Study observations and caveats: Among clonotypes expanded in thyroid above 0.001, most were also found in blood.

This clonotype was detected only a few times. The antigen is not known. Absent ophthalmopathy progression within 18 months defined stable Graves' hyperthyroidism. Amplified TCR beta CDR3 regions came from RNA transcripts. First-round RT-PCR with HTBI primers amplified the TCR CDR3 region. TCRdb re-called the multiplex PCR reads with MiXCR, one entry per CDR3 protein. The table lists some 180,000 distinct CDR3 sequences, less than 20% of them singletons. CDR1 KGHDR and CDR2 SFDVKD come from the germline V gene. CDR3 length equals 13 residues. Trimming took off 7 bases at V and 1 base at J, with 6 bases between the two ends.

The genes are TRBV24-1 and TRBJ2-2, with D perhaps matching TRBD1 (6 bases). Specimen: blood. The clonotype was recovered from a woman between 50 and 59 years old with Graves' hyperthyroidism. As DNA, the CDR3 is TGTGCCACCAGGGGACAGAACACCGGGGAGCTGTTTTTT. This gives the protein CATRGQNTGELFF.